This note documents a single T cell receptor (beta chain) sequence. No cognate antigen has been identified for it. Base qualities are not at hand, and no much larger clone is one base apart. The source of the sample is a study of T-cell memory formation after mild COVID-19 (dated by TCRdb to the early 2020s). Background for the entire study: Most TCR sequence clusters were specific to one of the two donors. Longitudinal TCRalpha and TCRbeta repertoire sequencing tracked T-cell clones expanding and contracting after mild COVID-19 in a couple of donors. Two young, previously healthy adult volunteers, one female and one male, were included in the cohort.

Ficoll-Paque density gradient centrifugation was the method used to isolate PBMCs. Between the V and J ends, shortened by 3 bases and 1 base respectively, the junction contains 9 bases. Inclusive of the bounding cysteine and phenylalanine, the CDR3 is 14 residues long. Just the 42-base CDR3 DNA is kept, in frame starting at base 1. What the authors observed across the whole study: The study included only a couple of mild cases, and larger cohorts that include severe cases with pre-infection samples were judged to be necessary. Contracting CD4+ clones turned up mainly in the CM and EM memory subsets, whereas EMRA was where CD8+ clones were enriched. From day 15 to 85, contracting clones showed balanced CD4/CD8 phenotypes, whereas a second wave of clones that expanded from day 15 to 37 leaned towards CD4+. Some responding clones were found in pre-infection memory, which suggests that pre-existing cross-reactive memory T cells took part in the SARS-CoV-2 response. Whether the second-wave clones peaking on day 37 were SARS-CoV-2 specific was not confirmed.

The sequencer was an Illumina NovaSeq 6000. Using 5'RACE with constant-segment primers, TCRalpha and TCRbeta cDNA libraries were constructed, with sample barcodes and unique molecular identifiers added in the process. RNA was extracted from every sample with Trizol reagent. Amplification of the libraries took two PCR steps, and the second step added a second sample barcode plus Illumina TruSeq adapters. Sequencing of libraries was performed on an Illumina NovaSeq with 2 x 150 bp paired-end reads. In the original analysis: Reads were demultiplexed and collapsed into UMI-guided consensus sequences with migec v1.2.7. Using mixcr v2.1.11, UMI consensuses were aligned to TRA and TRB V and J templates and then assembled into clonotypes. A clonotype was counted as expanded or contracted only if both edgeR and NoisET called the change significant, with noise models trained on biological replicates. For edgeR calls, the thresholds were a false discovery rate-adjusted p below 0.01 and a log2 fold-change of 1. As an exploratory analysis of dynamics, max-normalized trajectories of the 1000 most abundant clonotypes were examined by PCA with hierarchical clustering. Each responding clone was given a CD4 or CD8 phenotype based on the CD4+ and CD8+ repertoires, which had been sequenced separately. TCRdb trimmed the raw reads at Q25, called clones with MiXCR and kept productive beta chains. Duplicate CDR3 protein sequences are folded into a single record with the most common DNA and genes. TCRdb's processing, not the authors', yielded these V and J calls. The sample profile shows a few hundred thousand distinct CDR3 sequences; 16% of them were found once. The ten largest clones capture 20% to 25% of the sample.

The sample was PBMCs or a T cell subset sorted from them (not recorded which). Rearrangement joined TRBV12-3 or TRBV12-4 to TRBJ1-2; the D gene cannot be named for sure. The receptor was derived from a man younger than 35 who had mild COVID-19 (a few samples of this study predate the infection). The sample titles of this study are shuffled in the database, so cell type and time point are left out; the donor was told from shared clones. The sequenced DNA: TGTGCCAGCAGTTTTTTCGGCAGTAACTATGGCTACACCTTC. Translated, it reads CASSFFGSNYGYTF.